Described below is a single T cell receptor (beta chain) sequence and its context. Produced via immunoSEQ multiplex PCR; TCRdb's table is partial and in-frame only. This repertoire shows some 340,000 clones, less than 90% found once; its top ten account for about 5.4%. This sample was included in a study of blood T cell repertoires in COVID-19. After removal of 0 bases from V and 4 bases from J, the junction contained 5 bases not matched to a gene. The CDR3 is 15 residues long. Germline V gene sequence: CDR1 SGHDT, CDR2 YYEEEE. V usage is TRBV5-6 and J usage is TRBJ1-2, with 8 nucleotides matching TRBD1. The sequence derives from a woman aged 45-65 years who had recovered from COVID-19. The sample consisted of PBMCs or T cells enriched from blood (not recorded which). The CDR3, as DNA: TGTGCCAGCAGCTTGGGGAACAGGGGGTCCTATGGCTACACCTTC. Translation: CASSLGNRGSYGYTF.